These T cell receptor beta chains were read from a single sample in a study of T-cell memory formation after mild COVID-19. TCRdb called the 5' RACE reads again in MiXCR, with one record for every CDR3 protein. Of 55,000 to 65,000 distinct CDR3 sequences listed, more than 8% are singletons. Sequenced sample: PBMCs or a T cell subset sorted from them (not recorded which). These receptors were collected from a man aged 18 to 29 who had mild COVID-19 (a few samples of this study predate the infection). Cell type and time point are not known. CDR3s include the opening cysteine and the closing phenylalanine or tryptophan. Each record gives: D gene, clone size, V gene, J gene, CDR3 protein, CDR3 DNA. A D gene is named only where the DNA matches it firmly. Size tells how often a clone was seen (once, few, many) or the class of an expanded clone, and some rows leave it out.

d_gene: TRBD1; abundance: few; v_gene: TRBV3-1; j_gene: TRBJ2-1; CDR3aa: CASSPDRVILNEQFF; CDR3nt: TGTGCCAGCAGCCCGGACAGGGTAATTCTCAATGAGCAGTTCTTC
d_gene: -; abundance: few; v_gene: TRBV5-1; j_gene: TRBJ1-3; CDR3aa: CASSFGAARSGNTIYF; CDR3nt: TGCGCCAGCAGCTTCGGGGCGGCCCGCTCTGGAAACACCATATATTTT
d_gene: -; abundance: -; v_gene: TRBV29-1; j_gene: TRBJ1-1; CDR3aa: CSAVGNSEAFF; CDR3nt: TGCAGCGCCGTTGGGAACTCTGAAGCTTTCTTT
d_gene: -; abundance: many; v_gene: TRBV4-3; j_gene: TRBJ2-2; CDR3aa: CASSQDPPRTNTGELFF; CDR3nt: TGCGCCAGCAGCCAAGATCCCCCGAGGACGAACACCGGGGAGCTGTTTTTT
d_gene: -; abundance: few; v_gene: TRBV5-5; j_gene: TRBJ2-5; CDR3aa: CASSLTAGALTLGTQYF; CDR3nt: TGTGCCAGCAGCTTGACCGCGGGGGCGCTTACTTTGGGGACCCAGTACTTC
d_gene: -; abundance: -; v_gene: TRBV2; j_gene: TRBJ1-6; CDR3aa: CASRDNRDSPLHF; CDR3nt: TGTGCCAGCAGAGATAACAGGGATTCACCCCTCCACTTT
d_gene: -; abundance: -; v_gene: TRBV5-1; j_gene: TRBJ2-5; CDR3aa: CASSLAWQAFKSETQYF; CDR3nt: TGCGCCAGCAGCTTGGCCTGGCAGGCCTTCAAATCTGAGACCCAGTACTTC
d_gene: TRBD1; abundance: many; v_gene: TRBV20-1; j_gene: TRBJ1-5; CDR3aa: CSARDRTGGGHQPQHF; CDR3nt: TGCAGTGCTAGAGATCGGACAGGGGGAGGGCATCAGCCCCAGCATTTT
d_gene: -; abundance: many; v_gene: TRBV12-5; j_gene: TRBJ2-3; CDR3aa: CASGTDRSDTQYF; CDR3nt: TGTGCTAGTGGCACTGACAGGTCAGATACGCAGTATTTT
d_gene: TRBD2; abundance: few; v_gene: TRBV7-2; j_gene: TRBJ2-1; CDR3aa: CASSHGGNDNEQFF; CDR3nt: TGTGCCAGCAGCCACGGGGGGAACGACAATGAGCAGTTCTTC
d_gene: TRBD1; abundance: -; v_gene: TRBV20-1; j_gene: TRBJ1-1; CDR3aa: CSARRGRETEAFF; CDR3nt: TGCAGTGCTAGGAGGGGGCGCGAAACTGAAGCTTTCTTT
d_gene: TRBD2; abundance: many; v_gene: TRBV7-2; j_gene: TRBJ2-5; CDR3aa: CASSFERGWGTQYF; CDR3nt: TGTGCCAGCAGCTTTGAGCGGGGGTGGGGGACCCAGTACTTC
d_gene: -; abundance: -; v_gene: TRBV5-1; j_gene: TRBJ2-5; CDR3aa: CASRQEDQETQYF; CDR3nt: TGCGCCAGCCGACAGGAGGACCAAGAGACCCAGTACTTC
d_gene: -; abundance: -; v_gene: TRBV9; j_gene: TRBJ2-3; CDR3aa: CASSAAPTSTDTQYF; CDR3nt: TGTGCCAGCAGCGCCGCTCCCACCAGCACAGATACGCAGTATTTT
d_gene: TRBD1; abundance: few; v_gene: TRBV29-1; j_gene: TRBJ1-2; CDR3aa: CSVVPRTGGGYGYTF; CDR3nt: TGCAGCGTTGTCCCTCGGACAGGGGGCGGCTATGGCTACACCTTC
d_gene: -; abundance: -; v_gene: TRBV7-3; j_gene: TRBJ2-1; CDR3aa: CASSPRGSYNEQFF; CDR3nt: TGTGCCAGCAGCCCCCGGGGGTCCTACAATGAGCAGTTCTTC
d_gene: TRBD1; abundance: few; v_gene: TRBV11-2; j_gene: TRBJ1-2; CDR3aa: CASSFYNQQGKGGYTF; CDR3nt: TGTGCCAGCAGCTTTTACAACCAACAGGGGAAGGGTGGCTACACCTTC
d_gene: TRBD1; abundance: -; v_gene: TRBV5-5; j_gene: TRBJ1-1; CDR3aa: CASSFQGGGYTEAFF; CDR3nt: TGTGCCAGCAGCTTTCAGGGGGGAGGCTACACTGAAGCTTTCTTT
d_gene: -; abundance: -; v_gene: TRBV10-3; j_gene: TRBJ1-5; CDR3aa: CAISEGLSGAQHF; CDR3nt: TGTGCCATCAGTGAAGGGCTGTCAGGGGCCCAGCATTTT
d_gene: TRBD1; abundance: many; v_gene: TRBV5-1; j_gene: TRBJ2-7; CDR3aa: CASSLSQGATYEQYF; CDR3nt: TGCGCCAGCAGCTTGTCGCAGGGGGCGACCTACGAGCAGTACTTC
d_gene: -; abundance: few; v_gene: TRBV23-1; j_gene: TRBJ2-1; CDR3aa: CAHPLWSNNEQFF; CDR3nt: TGCGCCCACCCTTTGTGGTCTAACAATGAGCAGTTCTTC
d_gene: -; abundance: few; v_gene: TRBV7-2; j_gene: TRBJ2-1; CDR3aa: CASRQSGSYNEQFF; CDR3nt: TGTGCCAGCCGACAGTCCGGCTCCTACAATGAGCAGTTCTTC
d_gene: -; abundance: few; v_gene: TRBV27; j_gene: TRBJ2-1; CDR3aa: CASSSPGAYNEQFF; CDR3nt: TGTGCCAGCAGTTCTCCAGGGGCCTACAATGAGCAGTTCTTC
d_gene: -; abundance: -; v_gene: TRBV5-5; j_gene: TRBJ2-5; CDR3aa: CASSTDWEETQYF; CDR3nt: TGTGCCAGCAGTACAGATTGGGAAGAGACCCAGTACTTC
d_gene: -; abundance: few; v_gene: TRBV4-2; j_gene: TRBJ2-5; CDR3aa: CASSQDRPGQETQYF; CDR3nt: TGTGCCAGCAGCCAAGATCGTCCAGGACAAGAGACCCAGTACTTC
d_gene: TRBD1; abundance: -; v_gene: TRBV29-1; j_gene: TRBJ2-7; CDR3aa: CSVVFGTGGYYEQYF; CDR3nt: TGCAGCGTTGTGTTCGGGACAGGGGGTTACTACGAGCAGTACTTC
d_gene: -; abundance: -; v_gene: TRBV5-1; j_gene: TRBJ1-2; CDR3aa: CASSSDREPPHYGYTF; CDR3nt: TGCGCCAGCAGCTCCGACCGGGAACCCCCACACTATGGCTACACCTTC